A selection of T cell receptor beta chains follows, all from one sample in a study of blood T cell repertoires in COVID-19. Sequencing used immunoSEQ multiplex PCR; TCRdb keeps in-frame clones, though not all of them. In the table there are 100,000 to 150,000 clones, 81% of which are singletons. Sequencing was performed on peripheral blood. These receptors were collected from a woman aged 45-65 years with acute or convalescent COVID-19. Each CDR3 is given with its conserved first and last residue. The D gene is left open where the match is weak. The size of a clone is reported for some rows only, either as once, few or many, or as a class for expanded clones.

CDR3nt: TGTGCCAGCAGCTTAGACGCCGGGGAGCTGTTTTTT
CDR3aa: CASSLDAGELFF
abundance: .
j_gene: TRBJ2-2
d_gene: .
v_gene: TRBV11-3

CDR3nt: TGTGCCAGCAGTGAAGTGGGACAGGGGGCAGGCTATGGCTACACCTTC
CDR3aa: CASSEVGQGAGYGYTF
abundance: .
j_gene: TRBJ1-2
d_gene: TRBD1
v_gene: TRBV6-1

CDR3nt: TGTGCCAGCAGTTACGTACAGGGGAAGGGAAACACCATATATTTT
CDR3aa: CASSYVQGKGNTIYF
abundance: .
j_gene: TRBJ1-3
d_gene: TRBD1
v_gene: TRBV6-5

CDR3nt: TGTGCCAGCAGCCAAGATAGGGGCATATCCGGCTACACCTTC
CDR3aa: CASSQDRGISGYTF
abundance: once
j_gene: TRBJ1-2
d_gene: .
v_gene: TRBV3-1/TRBV3-2

CDR3nt: TGCGCCAGCAGCTTGATTGCGGCAAGATCCTACAATGAGCAGTTCTTC
CDR3aa: CASSLIAARSYNEQFF
abundance: .
j_gene: TRBJ2-1
d_gene: .
v_gene: TRBV5-1

CDR3nt: TGTGCCAGCAGTTACTTAAAAACGGGGGGGGTCTATGGCTACACCTTC
CDR3aa: CASSYLKTGGVYGYTF
abundance: once
j_gene: TRBJ1-2
d_gene: .
v_gene: TRBV6-5

CDR3nt: TGTGCCAGCAGCCACCCCACAGGGGGCAGGATCGAGCAGTACTTC
CDR3aa: CASSHPTGGRIEQYF
abundance: .
j_gene: TRBJ2-7
d_gene: TRBD1
v_gene: TRBV11-2

CDR3nt: TGTGCCAGCAGCACTAGCGGGCGGGAGACCCAGTACTTC
CDR3aa: CASSTSGRETQYF
abundance: .
j_gene: TRBJ2-5
d_gene: TRBD2
v_gene: TRBV6-5

CDR3nt: TGTGCCAGCAGCTCGGGGAACTCTGGGGCCAACGTCCTGACTTTC
CDR3aa: CASSSGNSGANVLTF
abundance: .
j_gene: TRBJ2-6
d_gene: .
v_gene: TRBV5-5

CDR3nt: TGTGCCAGCAGCCAAGTAAAAAAGAAGACAGATGGAAACACCATATATTTT
CDR3aa: CASSQVKKKTDGNTIYF
abundance: .
j_gene: TRBJ1-3
d_gene: .
v_gene: TRBV3-1/TRBV3-2

CDR3nt: TGTGCCAGCAGCGTAGCTACCGGGGAAGGATCTACTAATGAAAAACTGTTTTTT
CDR3aa: CASSVATGEGSTNEKLFF
abundance: .
j_gene: TRBJ1-4
d_gene: .
v_gene: TRBV9

CDR3nt: TGCGCCAGCAGTGGACAGGGGAACACTGAAGCTTTCTTT
CDR3aa: CASSGQGNTEAFF
abundance: .
j_gene: TRBJ1-1
d_gene: TRBD1
v_gene: TRBV5-1

CDR3nt: TGTGCCAGCAGCCACCGGGACTCGGATCTCGAGCAGTTCTTC
CDR3aa: CASSHRDSDLEQFF
abundance: .
j_gene: TRBJ2-1
d_gene: .
v_gene: TRBV5-8

CDR3nt: TGTGCCACCAGTGAGCGTACAGGGGGCAGGACTTTCTTT
CDR3aa: CATSERTGGRTFF
abundance: few
j_gene: TRBJ1-1
d_gene: TRBD1
v_gene: TRBV24-1

CDR3nt: TGTGCCAGCAGTGCGACTAGCGGGTTAGCCCTCGCGGCAGATACGCAGTATTTT
CDR3aa: CASSATSGLALAADTQYF
abundance: once
j_gene: TRBJ2-3
d_gene: TRBD2
v_gene: TRBV28

CDR3nt: TGTGCCACCAGTGATCCGCGGGGGCCTGGAAACACCATATATTTT
CDR3aa: CATSDPRGPGNTIYF
abundance: once
j_gene: TRBJ1-3
d_gene: .
v_gene: TRBV24-1

CDR3nt: TGTGCCAGCAGTTACTCTCTAAGTAGTGGCGAGCAGTACTTC
CDR3aa: CASSYSLSSGEQYF
abundance: .
j_gene: TRBJ2-7
d_gene: .
v_gene: TRBV6-5

CDR3nt: TGTGCCAGCAGTGAAGAGTGGACAGGGGATGGGGCCAACGTCCTGACTTTC
CDR3aa: CASSEEWTGDGANVLTF
abundance: .
j_gene: TRBJ2-6
d_gene: TRBD1
v_gene: TRBV6-1

CDR3nt: TGTGCCAGCAGCTTAGCTCTAGCGGGAACCCACAATGAGCAGTTCTTC
CDR3aa: CASSLALAGTHNEQFF
abundance: few
j_gene: TRBJ2-1
d_gene: TRBD2
v_gene: TRBV7-9

CDR3nt: TGTGCCAGCAGTGGGGGGCAGGGGGGTCAGCCCCAGCATTTT
CDR3aa: CASSGGQGGQPQHF
abundance: once
j_gene: TRBJ1-5
d_gene: TRBD1
v_gene: TRBV2

CDR3nt: TGTGCCAGCAGTACCTCCCGGGACAGGGGTAATGGCTACACCTTC
CDR3aa: CASSTSRDRGNGYTF
abundance: once
j_gene: TRBJ1-2
d_gene: TRBD1
v_gene: TRBV6-5

CDR3nt: TGTGCCAGCAGCCAAGAACAGACCGTCGGGGGGGAATCCTACGAGCAGTACTTC
CDR3aa: CASSQEQTVGGESYEQYF
abundance: .
j_gene: TRBJ2-7
d_gene: TRBD2
v_gene: TRBV3-1/TRBV3-2

CDR3nt: TGTGCCTGGGGTTATACTTACGAGCAGTACTTC
CDR3aa: CAWGYTYEQYF
abundance: few
j_gene: TRBJ2-7
d_gene: .
v_gene: TRBV30

CDR3nt: TGTGCCAGCGGGGAGATCGGGACAGGGAATCTGAACACTGAAGCTTTCTTT
CDR3aa: CASGEIGTGNLNTEAFF
abundance: .
j_gene: TRBJ1-1
d_gene: TRBD1
v_gene: TRBV27

CDR3nt: TGTGCTAGCAGCTTAGTCGGGACAGCGAACACCGGGGAGCTGTTTTTT
CDR3aa: CASSLVGTANTGELFF
abundance: .
j_gene: TRBJ2-2
d_gene: TRBD1
v_gene: TRBV7-7

CDR3nt: TGTGCCAGCTCTGTGGACAGGGCTTCCTACGAGCAGTACTTC
CDR3aa: CASSVDRASYEQYF
abundance: .
j_gene: TRBJ2-7
d_gene: TRBD1
v_gene: TRBV18

CDR3nt: TGTGCCACCAGCAGAGTAGGCGGGGCTGGGAACAATGAGCAGTTCTTC
CDR3aa: CATSRVGGAGNNEQFF
abundance: once
j_gene: TRBJ2-1
d_gene: .
v_gene: TRBV15

CDR3nt: TGTGCCAGCAGCGTAGTCGCGGGGGGGCCTCCAGATACGCAGTATTTT
CDR3aa: CASSVVAGGPPDTQYF
abundance: .
j_gene: TRBJ2-3
d_gene: TRBD2
v_gene: TRBV9

CDR3nt: TGCGCCAGCAGCTTGGAACAGGGTTTTGGAAACACCATATATTTT
CDR3aa: CASSLEQGFGNTIYF
abundance: .
j_gene: TRBJ1-3
d_gene: .
v_gene: TRBV5-1

CDR3nt: TGTGCCAGCAGCCAAGGGGATTGGGCAGAAAGCAGAACATCCCACTCTATAGCTTTCTTT
CDR3aa: CASSQGDWAESRTSHSIAFF
abundance: .
j_gene: TRBJ1-1
d_gene: .
v_gene: TRBV13

CDR3nt: TGTGCCAGCAGTCCCAGGGTCGGGGAAAAACTGTTTTTT
CDR3aa: CASSPRVGEKLFF
abundance: .
j_gene: TRBJ1-4
d_gene: .
v_gene: TRBV6-5

CDR3nt: TGCGCCAGCAGCCCCCGGGCGGGGGTCGCCTACGAGCAGTACTTC
CDR3aa: CASSPRAGVAYEQYF
abundance: .
j_gene: TRBJ2-7
d_gene: TRBD2
v_gene: TRBV4-1

CDR3nt: TGTGCCAGCAGCCAGCGGGACTACGAGCAGTACTTC
CDR3aa: CASSQRDYEQYF
abundance: .
j_gene: TRBJ2-7
d_gene: .
v_gene: TRBV3-1/TRBV3-2

CDR3nt: TGTGCCAGCAGCCAAGGGGAGGGGACGGTAGACGAGCAGTACTTC
CDR3aa: CASSQGEGTVDEQYF
abundance: few
j_gene: TRBJ2-7
d_gene: TRBD2
v_gene: TRBV4-2

CDR3nt: TGTGCTAGCAGCCCACAACGGGCCGGGAGTCTCACCGGGGAGCTGTTTTTT
CDR3aa: CASSPQRAGSLTGELFF
abundance: .
j_gene: TRBJ2-2
d_gene: .
v_gene: TRBV7-7

CDR3nt: TGCAGCTGCCAGGACGGACTCTATGGCTACACCTTC
CDR3aa: CSCQDGLYGYTF
abundance: .
j_gene: TRBJ1-2
d_gene: .
v_gene: TRBV29-1

CDR3nt: TGCGCCAGCAGTTCCGAGGACAGGGGGACCGCTTTCTTT
CDR3aa: CASSSEDRGTAFF
abundance: .
j_gene: TRBJ1-1
d_gene: TRBD1
v_gene: TRBV10-2

CDR3nt: TGTGCCAGCAGCTTACCCCCTTTGGGCGCAACTAATGAAAAACTGTTTTTT
CDR3aa: CASSLPPLGATNEKLFF
abundance: .
j_gene: TRBJ1-4
d_gene: .
v_gene: TRBV7-9

CDR3nt: TGTGCCAGCACGGGATACACTGAAGCTTTCTTT
CDR3aa: CASTGYTEAFF
abundance: .
j_gene: TRBJ1-1
d_gene: .
v_gene: TRBV6-5

CDR3nt: TGCGCCAGCAGCCTTCAGGATCTTAATTCACCCCTCCACTTT
CDR3aa: CASSLQDLNSPLHF
abundance: .
j_gene: TRBJ1-6
d_gene: .
v_gene: TRBV5-1

CDR3nt: TGTGCCAGCAGTTTAGGACAGGGGCGGGTAAATAATTCACCCCTCCACTTT
CDR3aa: CASSLGQGRVNNSPLHF
abundance: .
j_gene: TRBJ1-6
d_gene: TRBD1
v_gene: TRBV27

CDR3nt: TGTGCCAGCAGTCCCACCCAAAGCGCTTATGGCTACACCTTC
CDR3aa: CASSPTQSAYGYTF
abundance: .
j_gene: TRBJ1-2
d_gene: .
v_gene: TRBV6-5

CDR3nt: TGTGCCAGCAGTGCCGGTGGGAGGAGGAACACTGAAGCTTTCTTT
CDR3aa: CASSAGGRRNTEAFF
abundance: .
j_gene: TRBJ1-1
d_gene: .
v_gene: TRBV27